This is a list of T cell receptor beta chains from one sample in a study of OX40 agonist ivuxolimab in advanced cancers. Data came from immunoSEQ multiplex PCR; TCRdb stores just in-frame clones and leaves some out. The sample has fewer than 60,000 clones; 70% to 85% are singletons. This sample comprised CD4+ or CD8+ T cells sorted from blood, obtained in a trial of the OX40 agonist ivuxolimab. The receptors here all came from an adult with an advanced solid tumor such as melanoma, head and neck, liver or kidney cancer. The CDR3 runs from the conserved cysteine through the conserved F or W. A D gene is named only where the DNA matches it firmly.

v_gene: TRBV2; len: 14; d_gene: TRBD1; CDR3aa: CASSRQGSGSPLHF
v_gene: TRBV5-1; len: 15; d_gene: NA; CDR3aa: CASSSGTPSTDTQYF
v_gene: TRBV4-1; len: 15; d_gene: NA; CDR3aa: CASSKDAGNPYEQYF
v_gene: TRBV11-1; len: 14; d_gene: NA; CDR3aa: CASSLAAQFYEQYF
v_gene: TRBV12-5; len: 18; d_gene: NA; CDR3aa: CASGLTRMTGRYQETQYF
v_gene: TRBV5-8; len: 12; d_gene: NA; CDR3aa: CASSFRVSEQYF
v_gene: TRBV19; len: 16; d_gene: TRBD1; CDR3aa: CASSAWAGGENQPQHF
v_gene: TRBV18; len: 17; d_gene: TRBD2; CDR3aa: CASSPGGLAGDTDTQYF
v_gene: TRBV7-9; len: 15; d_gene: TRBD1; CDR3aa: CASSLGQGGNSPLHF
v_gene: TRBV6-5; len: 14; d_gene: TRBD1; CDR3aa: CASRAGGAGYGYTF
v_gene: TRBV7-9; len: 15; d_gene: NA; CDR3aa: CASSLGGGRGQPQHF
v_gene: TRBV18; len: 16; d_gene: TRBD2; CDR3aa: CASSPLAGGYQETQYF
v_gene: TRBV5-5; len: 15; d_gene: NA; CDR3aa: CASSWGLQSSYEQYF
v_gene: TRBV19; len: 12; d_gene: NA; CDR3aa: CASSPHTNEQFF